This TCR beta chain was sequenced during a study of CD8 T cells in ankylosing spondylitis. Whole-study results and caveats: Some of these motif variants have turned up before, in reports on reactive arthritis synovial fluid and blood.

A quantitative 5'-RACE method, one with molecular barcodes, was used to make TCR beta libraries. Each CDR3 protein is one row after TCRdb ran MiXCR on the 5' RACE reads. The sample gives 200,000 or so distinct CDR3 sequences, over 10% of which show up once; approximately 11% is in the top ten. Germline V CDR1 and CDR2: LNHDA, SQIVND (reference sequence). The length of the CDR3 is 13 residues. V was cut by 3 bases and J by 2 bases, with 8 bases left in between. In this sample, this clonotype turned up a few times. Its target is not known. The sequence was collected from a female donor with ankylosing spondylitis or in good health (not recorded which). The sequenced material came from blood, either unsorted or a sorted T cell fraction (not recorded which). The chain uses TRBV19 and TRBJ2-7; D not resolved. Here the CDR3 reads CASSMNTAYEQYF. CDR3 sequence (DNA): TGTGCCAGTAGTATGAACACAGCCTACGAGCAGTACTTC.